This T cell receptor (beta chain) was profiled in a study of CD8 T cells in ankylosing spondylitis. General observations from the study: Significant enrichment of disease-linked clones was reportedly seen in matched ankylosing spondylitis synovial fluid. A TCR beta motif of seven or eight highly homologous variants appeared characteristic of ankylosing spondylitis blood. Within peripheral blood, clones linked to disease were CD8+ and relatively rare. There were earlier reports of some motif variants in reactive arthritis synovial fluid and blood.

V lost 1 base and J lost 5, with 12 bases in between. The CDR3 has 15 amino acids. Per the germline V gene, CDR1 is LGHNT and CDR2 is FRNRAP. This clonotype has a handful of counts. What it recognizes is unknown. TCR beta libraries were made by quantitative 5'-RACE with molecular barcodes. TCRdb called the 5' RACE reads again in MiXCR, with one record for every CDR3 protein. The table lists about 540,000 distinct CDR3 sequences, about 12% of them singletons. This sequence joins TRBV12-5 and TRBJ2-4; D is undetermined. The sequence came from a male donor with ankylosing spondylitis. The sample consisted of blood, either unsorted or a sorted T cell fraction (not recorded which). The chain's CDR3 is CASGLGPAGENIQYF. Written as DNA, the CDR3 is TGTGCTAGTGGTTTGGGCCCTGCTGGAGAAAACATTCAGTACTTC.